These 4 T cell receptor beta chains originate from one sample sequenced in a study of blood T cell repertoires in COVID-19. Produced via immunoSEQ multiplex PCR; TCRdb's table is partial and in-frame only. The sample records roughly 73,000 clones, about 88% being singletons. Material for sequencing was peripheral blood. The receptor source for this set is a man older than 75 with acute or convalescent COVID-19.

The chain uses TRBV15 and TRBJ2-7; D is possibly TRBD1 (8 bases). V gave up 8 bases and J gave up 4 bases, with 15 bases separating them. This CDR3 region has 13 residues. The V gene's germline CDR1 is LNHNV and CDR2 YYDKDF (reference sequence). CDR3 region: CATADREGYEQYF. CDR3 bases: TGTGCCACCGCGGACAGGGAGGGTTACGAGCAGTACTTC.

J is TRBJ2-3 and V is TRBV7-5; TRBD2 was called by the table and not checked on the DNA. TRBV7-5 is a known pseudogene. This CDR3 spans 17 amino acids. In nucleotides, the CDR3 is TGTGTCAGAAGCGCCAATACTAGCGGCACCTACACAGATACGCAGTATTTT. Protein sequence: CVRSANTSGTYTDTQYF.

The chain is built from TRBV2 and TRBJ1-4; D remains ambiguous. Deletions cut 6 bases from V and 4 bases from J, with 15 bases between. The CDR3 runs to 15 residues. The germline CDR1 and CDR2 sequences are SNHLY and FYNNEI. This CDR3 reads CASSPSGSRNEKLFF. The CDR3 DNA reads TGTGCCAGCAGCCCATCCGGGAGCCGTAATGAAAAACTGTTTTTT.

The chain links TRBV5-8 to TRBJ2-1, with D perhaps TRBD2 (6 bases). This CDR3 is built from 15 residues. Germline V gene sequence: CDR1 SGHTS, CDR2 YDEGEE. V was shortened by 4 bases and J by 7 bases, with 18 bases between the two germline ends. The CDR3 nucleotides read TGTGCCAGCAGCCTGAAAGGGAGGCAGAGGAATGAGCAGTTCTTC. It translates to CASSLKGRQRNEQFF.